This entry lists 15 T cell receptor beta chains sequenced from one sample in a study of blood T cell repertoires in COVID-19. TCRdb's table, derived via immunoSEQ multiplex PCR, lists solely in-frame clones and lacks some. The data contain 200,000 or so clones, approximately 80% of them singletons. The sample comprised peripheral blood. All receptors derive from an elderly woman with acute or convalescent COVID-19.

The chain combines TRBV9 with TRBJ1-2, with 11 bases that match TRBD1. Germline values: CDR1 SGDLS, CDR2 YYNGEE. V gave up 0 bases and J gave up 4 bases; unmatched junction bases: 2. The CDR3 extends over 15 amino acids. The CDR3 region has the DNA TGTGCCAGCAGCGTAGCGGGACAGGGGGGCTATGGCTACACCTTC. Its translation: CASSVAGQGGYGYTF.

CDR3 sequence: CASSPWTDPQETQYF. For the CDR3, the DNA is TGTGCCAGCAGCCCCTGGACAGACCCCCAAGAGACCCAGTACTTC. V and J are TRBV9 and TRBJ2-5; weak D call: TRBD1 (6 bases). CDR1 and CDR2 (germline): SGDLS, YYNGEE. V was cut by 4 bases and J by 1 base, with 14 bases left in between. The CDR3 consists of 15 residues.

This clone was recorded a few times. The chain combines TRBV29-1 with TRBJ1-2; TRBD1 matches at 7 bases. V lost 7 bases to trimming and J lost 7 bases; unmatched junction nucleotides: 6. In germline, CDR1 is SQVTM, CDR2 ANQGSEA. This CDR3 spans 11 amino acids. CDR3 loop: CSAVTGVGYTF. Written as DNA, the CDR3 is TGCAGCGCCGTCACAGGGGTTGGCTACACCTTC.

This chain uses TRBV7-9 with TRBJ2-3; 11 nucleotides agree with TRBD1. The J segment lost 4 bases and the V segment lost 2 bases, leaving 11 bases of the junction unmatched. Germline-derived CDR1 and CDR2 are SEHNR and FQNEAQ (reference sequence). The CDR3 runs 18 residues. CDR3 loop: CASSLTHSGTGGSDTQYF. DNA for the CDR3: TGTGCCAGCAGCTTAACACACTCCGGGACAGGGGGTTCAGATACGCAGTATTTT.

The sample holds one count of this clone. This chain connects TRBV7-9 to TRBJ2-3, with D maybe TRBD2 (6 bases). Per the germline V gene, CDR1 is SEHNR and CDR2 is FQNEAQ (reference sequence). V gave up 5 bases and J gave up 2 bases, with 17 bases separating them. This CDR3 has 16 amino acids. CDR3 region: CASSLGGGAFTDTQYF. The CDR3 coding sequence is TGTGCCAGCAGCCTAGGAGGCGGGGCCTTCACAGATACGCAGTATTTT.

Points on this clone: The same CDR3 is also encoded by other DNA sequences in this sample. This rearrangement joins TRBV20-1 to TRBJ1-1, with unresolved D. Germline assignment: CDR1 DFQATT and CDR2 SNEGSKA (reference sequence). V shed 6 bases and J shed 1 base, with 6 bases lying between them. CDR3 length: 11 amino acids. The CDR3 DNA is TGCAGTGCCGCAGGGAACACTGAAGCTTTCTTT. Encoded protein: CSAAGNTEAFF.

On this clone: The junction does not match germline at one end; this may be a read error. Other DNA sequences of this sample code for an identical CDR3. This chain uses TRBV7-7 with TRBJ2-1, with TRBD2 identical over 14 bases. The CDR3 sequence is 15 residues long. Germline loops: CDR1 SSHAT, CDR2 FNYEAQ (reference sequence). The CDR3 sequence is CASSLGLAGVNEQFF. The CDR3 DNA follows: TGTGCTAGCAGCTTGGGACTAGCGGGAGTAAATGAGCAGTTCTTC.

The rearrangement uses TRBV19 and TRBJ1-1, with a weak D call TRBD1 (5 bases). Germline V gives CDR1 LNHDA, CDR2 SQIVND (reference sequence). The ends were cut back, 2 bases at V and 6 bases at J, with 10 bases in the middle. The length of the CDR3 is 13 residues. CDR3 DNA sequence: TGTGCCAGTAGTATATTACAGGCCCCTGAAGCTTTCTTT. It codes for CASSILQAPEAFF.

The gene calls are TRBV7-2 and TRBJ2-7; D is unresolved. V shed 0 bases and J shed 7 bases, with 7 bases lying between them. This CDR3 comprises 12 residues. CDR1 SGHTA and CDR2 FQGNSA come from the germline V gene. CDR3 residues: CASSLATGEQYF. In DNA, the CDR3 is TGTGCCAGCAGCTTAGCGACTGGGGAGCAGTACTTC.

This rearrangement joins TRBV19 to TRBJ1-2; 11 bases line up with TRBD1. With V trimmed by 5 bases and J by 7 bases, 9 bases remained unmatched. Germline values: CDR1 LNHDA, CDR2 SQIVND (reference sequence). The CDR3 spans 15 residues. The CDR3, as DNA: TGTGCCAGTAGTCCGCCTACCGGGACAGGGGGTGGCTACACCTTC. It specifies CASSPPTGTGGGYTF.

The rearrangement uses TRBV7-2 and TRBJ1-2; 9 bases are shared with TRBD1. The germline V gene encodes CDR1 SGHTA and CDR2 FQGNSA. V shed 1 base, J shed 8 bases, and the junction held 8 bases outside the gene matches. The CDR3 extends over 15 amino acids. CDR3 loop: CASSLEGRQGVGYTF. The CDR3 region has the DNA TGTGCCAGCAGCTTAGAAGGGAGACAGGGGGTCGGCTACACCTTC.

V usage is TRBV27 and J usage is TRBJ1-2, with D possibly TRBD1 on 5 matching bases. Germline lookup yields CDR1 MNHEY and CDR2 SMNVEV (reference sequence). This CDR3 has 14 residues. The V end lost 6 bases, the J end lost 4 bases, and 15 bases lay between the germline ends. CDR3 residues: CASRPPGLSYGYTF. The CDR3 nucleotides read TGTGCCAGCAGACCTCCGGGACTTAGCTATGGCTACACCTTC.

The J gene is TRBJ2-7, the V gene TRBV11-3; no clear D. Germline V gene sequence: CDR1 SGHNT, CDR2 YENEEA. V lost 1 base, J lost 0 bases, and 7 bases lay in between. The CDR3 has 14 residues. Here the CDR3 reads CASSLGPGSYEQYF. The CDR3 region has the DNA TGTGCCAGCAGCTTAGGTCCGGGCTCCTACGAGCAGTACTTC. The full variable domain, its missing parts supplied by reference TRBV11-3 and TRBJ2-7, is EAGVVQSPRYKIIEKKQPVAFWCNPISGHNTLYWYLQNLGQGPELLIRYENEEAVDDSQLPKDRFSAERLKGVDSTLKIQPAELGDSAVYLCASSLGPGSYEQYFGPGTRLTVT.

The chain combines TRBV20-1 with TRBJ2-7; weak D call: TRBD1 (5 bases). The CDR3 is 11 amino acids. The germline V gene encodes CDR1 DFQATT and CDR2 SNEGSKA (reference sequence). Trimming removed 6 bases from V and 4 bases from J, with 10 bases in between. CDR3 DNA sequence: TGCAGTGCCCAGGGCCAATACGAGCAGTACTTC. Translated, it gives CSAQGQYEQYF.

CDR3 bases: TGCGCCAGCAGCTTGGCGTTAGGGCGGACTAGCGGTACCAAGCTCTACGAGCAGTACTTC. This sequence encodes CASSLALGRTSGTKLYEQYF. The chain couples TRBV5-1 to TRBJ2-7, with TRBD2 identical over 10 bases. J lost 3 bases, V lost 0 bases, and 18 bases had no gene match. The CDR3 spans 20 residues. Germline values: CDR1 SGHRS, CDR2 YFSETQ.